The sequence of this T cell receptor beta chain was determined in a study of regulatory T cells. Study outcomes and limitations: In CD3G-deficient patients, conventional CD4+ T cells were enriched for hydrophobic CDR3 residues at positions 6 and 7. Skewed V and J usage and few unique V-J pairs marked patient repertoires, most in Tregs.

Autoimmunity was present in every CD3G-deficient patient, worse in two. The V gene's germline CDR1 is SEHNR and CDR2 FQNEAQ (reference sequence). This CDR3 has 13 amino acids. Trimming left V 6 bases short and J 2 bases short, with 5 bases between. Of note for this clone: Its specificity is unknown.

Primers: 52 TRBV forward and 13 TRBJ reverse. Sequenced by immunoSEQ multiplex PCR; TCRdb stores in-frame clones only, minus some. The table records about 23,000 clones, 70% to 90% of them present only once. This rearrangement joins TRBV7-9 to TRBJ2-6; no firm D call. The sequence came from a child younger than 18 with CD3G deficiency. The sequencing input was conventional CD4+ T cells sorted from blood. The CDR3 is CASRNTGANVLTF. In nucleotides, the CDR3 is TGTGCCAGCAGAAATACTGGGGCCAACGTCCTGACTTTC.